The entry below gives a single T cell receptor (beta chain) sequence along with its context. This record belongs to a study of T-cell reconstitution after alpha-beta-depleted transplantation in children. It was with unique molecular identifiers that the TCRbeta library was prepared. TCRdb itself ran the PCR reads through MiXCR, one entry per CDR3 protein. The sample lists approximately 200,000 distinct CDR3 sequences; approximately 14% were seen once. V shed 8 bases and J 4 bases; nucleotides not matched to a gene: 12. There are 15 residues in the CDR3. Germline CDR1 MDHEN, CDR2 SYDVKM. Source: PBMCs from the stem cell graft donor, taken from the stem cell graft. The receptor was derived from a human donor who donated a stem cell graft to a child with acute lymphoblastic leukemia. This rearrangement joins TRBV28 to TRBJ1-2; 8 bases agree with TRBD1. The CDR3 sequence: CASWGQDRESYGYTF. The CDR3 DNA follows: TGTGCCAGCTGGGGTCAGGACAGGGAATCCTATGGCTACACCTTC.